The T cell receptor (beta chain) described here comes from a study of T-cell reconstitution after alpha-beta-depleted transplantation in children. Construction of the TCRbeta library involved unique molecular identifiers. TCRdb re-derived calls from the PCR reads in MiXCR, one entry per CDR3 protein. The sample has around 700,000 distinct CDR3 sequences, about an eighth seen once. General study points: Surviving recipient T cells and thymic progenitors underlay high day-60 TCRbeta diversity in some patients. It was reported that alpha-beta T cells came from several hundred expanded graft clones (about two months after transplant). Most T-cell counts and diversity one year after the transplant came from T cells that were newly produced.

In regard to this clonotype: The target antigen is unknown.

From germline, CDR1 is SEHNR and CDR2 FQNEAQ (reference sequence). The CDR3 is 16 amino acids. Trimming cost V 4 bases and J 6 bases; bases outside gene matches: 11. V gene TRBV7-9 combines with J gene TRBJ2-3; 9 nucleotides match TRBD1. This TCR came from a girl aged 2-10 years with congenital amegakaryocytic thrombocytopenia, due to receive a stem cell transplant. Sequenced material: PBMCs, taken before TCRalphabeta/CD19-depleted stem cell transplant. The CDR3 DNA reads as TGTGCCAGCAGCTCCAATCCGGGACAGGGTGAGGATACGCAGTATTTT. Its protein is CASSSNPGQGEDTQYF.